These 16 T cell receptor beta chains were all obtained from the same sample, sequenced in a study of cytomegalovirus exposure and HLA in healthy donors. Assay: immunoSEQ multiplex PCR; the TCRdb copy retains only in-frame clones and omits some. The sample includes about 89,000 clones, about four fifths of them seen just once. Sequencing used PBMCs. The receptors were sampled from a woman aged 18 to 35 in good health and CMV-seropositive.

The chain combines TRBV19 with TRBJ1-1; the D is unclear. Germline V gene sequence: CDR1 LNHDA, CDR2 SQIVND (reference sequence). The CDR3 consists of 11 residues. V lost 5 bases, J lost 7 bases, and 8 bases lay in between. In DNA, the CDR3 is TGTGCCAGTAGTCGGGGTCTTGAAGCTTTCTTT. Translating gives CASSRGLEAFF.

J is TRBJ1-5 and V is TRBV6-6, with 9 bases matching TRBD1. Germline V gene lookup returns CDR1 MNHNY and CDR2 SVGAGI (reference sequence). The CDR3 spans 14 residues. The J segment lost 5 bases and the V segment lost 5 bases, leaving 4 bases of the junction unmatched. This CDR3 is CASSNRGRDQPQHF. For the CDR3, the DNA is TGTGCCAGCAGTAACAGGGGGCGGGATCAGCCCCAGCATTTT.

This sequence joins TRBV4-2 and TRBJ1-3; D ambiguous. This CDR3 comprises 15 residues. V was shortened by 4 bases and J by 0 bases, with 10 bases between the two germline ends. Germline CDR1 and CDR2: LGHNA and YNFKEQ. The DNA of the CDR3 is TGTGCCAGCAGCCCGACACCAGACTCTGGAAACACCATATATTTT. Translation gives CASSPTPDSGNTIYF.

The CDR3, as DNA: TGTGCCAGCAGCTTTCGCGACAGGGCTGTTGGGGCCAACGTCCTGACTTTC. Its protein product is CASSFRDRAVGANVLTF. V usage is TRBV7-9 and J usage is TRBJ2-6; 7 nucleotides agree with TRBD1. Germline V gene data show CDR1 as SEHNR and CDR2 as FQNEAQ (reference sequence). Trimming cost V 3 bases and J 3 bases; bases outside gene matches: 8. The CDR3 sequence is 17 residues long.

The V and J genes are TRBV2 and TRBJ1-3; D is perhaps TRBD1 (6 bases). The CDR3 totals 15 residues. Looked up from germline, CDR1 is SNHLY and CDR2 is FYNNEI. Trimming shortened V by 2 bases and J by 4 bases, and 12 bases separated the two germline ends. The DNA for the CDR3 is TGTGCCAGCAGTGAACATGGCAGGGGAGGAAACACCATATATTTT. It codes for CASSEHGRGGNTIYF.

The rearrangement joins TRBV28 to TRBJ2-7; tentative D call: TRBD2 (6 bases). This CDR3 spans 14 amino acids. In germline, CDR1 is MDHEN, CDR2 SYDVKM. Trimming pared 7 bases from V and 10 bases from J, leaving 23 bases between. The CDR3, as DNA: TGTGCCAGCACCACAAAGCCCCAGGGAGGAAGACAGTACTTC. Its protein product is CASTTKPQGGRQYF.

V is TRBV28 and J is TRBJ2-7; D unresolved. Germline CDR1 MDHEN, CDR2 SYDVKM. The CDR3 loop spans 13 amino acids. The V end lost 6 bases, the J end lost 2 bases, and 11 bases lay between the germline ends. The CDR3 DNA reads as TGTGCCAGCAGCCCCCCCGAGGCCTACGAGCAGTACTTC. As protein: CASSPPEAYEQYF.

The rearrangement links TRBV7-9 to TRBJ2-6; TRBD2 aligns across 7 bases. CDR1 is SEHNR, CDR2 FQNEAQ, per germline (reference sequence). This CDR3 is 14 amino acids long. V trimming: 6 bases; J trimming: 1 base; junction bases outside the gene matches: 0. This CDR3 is CASRGGSGANVLTF. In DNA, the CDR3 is TGTGCCAGCAGGGGGGGGTCTGGGGCCAACGTCCTGACTTTC.

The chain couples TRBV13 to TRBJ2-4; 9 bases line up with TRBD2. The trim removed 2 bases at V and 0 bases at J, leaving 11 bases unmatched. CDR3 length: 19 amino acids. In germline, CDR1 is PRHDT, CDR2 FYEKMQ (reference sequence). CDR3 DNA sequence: TGTGCCAGCAGCTTACGGCAGCGGGGGGCGGGCGTAGCCAAAAACATTCAGTACTTC. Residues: CASSLRQRGAGVAKNIQYF.

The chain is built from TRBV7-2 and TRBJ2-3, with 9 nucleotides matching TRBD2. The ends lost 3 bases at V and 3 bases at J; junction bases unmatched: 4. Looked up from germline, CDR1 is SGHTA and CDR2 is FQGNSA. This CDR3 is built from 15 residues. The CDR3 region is CASSLGLAKTDTQYF. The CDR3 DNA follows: TGTGCCAGCAGCTTGGGACTAGCCAAAACAGATACGCAGTATTTT.

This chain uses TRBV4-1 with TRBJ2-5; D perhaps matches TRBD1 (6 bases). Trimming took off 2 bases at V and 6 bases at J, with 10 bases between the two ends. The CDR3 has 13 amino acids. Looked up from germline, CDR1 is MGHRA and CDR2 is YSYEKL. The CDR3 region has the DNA TGCGCCAGCAGCCAAACCAGGGGTCAGACCCAGTACTTC. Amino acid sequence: CASSQTRGQTQYF.

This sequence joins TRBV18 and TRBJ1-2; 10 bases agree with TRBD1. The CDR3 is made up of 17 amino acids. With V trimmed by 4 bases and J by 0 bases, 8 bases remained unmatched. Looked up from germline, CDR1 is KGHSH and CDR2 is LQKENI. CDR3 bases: TGTGCCAGCTCACTTATGACAGGGGGCGCGACTAACTATGGCTACACCTTC. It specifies CASSLMTGGATNYGYTF.

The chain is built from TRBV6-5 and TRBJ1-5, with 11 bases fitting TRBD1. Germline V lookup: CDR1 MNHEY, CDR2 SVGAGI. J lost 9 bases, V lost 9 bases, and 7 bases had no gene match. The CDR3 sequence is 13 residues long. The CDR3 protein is CASGDRGRGPQHF. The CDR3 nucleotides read TGTGCCAGTGGGGACAGGGGGAGGGGGCCCCAGCATTTT.

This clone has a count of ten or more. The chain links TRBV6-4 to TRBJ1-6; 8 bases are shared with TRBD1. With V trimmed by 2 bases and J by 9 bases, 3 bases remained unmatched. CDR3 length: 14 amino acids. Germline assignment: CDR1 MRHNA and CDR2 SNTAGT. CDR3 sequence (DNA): TGTGCCAGCAGTGACGGGACAGGTTCTTCACCCCTCCACTTT. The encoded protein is CASSDGTGSSPLHF.

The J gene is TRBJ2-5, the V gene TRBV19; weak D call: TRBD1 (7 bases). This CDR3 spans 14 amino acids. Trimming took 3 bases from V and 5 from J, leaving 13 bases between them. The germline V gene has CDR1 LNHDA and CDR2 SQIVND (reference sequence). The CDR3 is CASSIQGGGETQYF. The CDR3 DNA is TGTGCCAGTAGTATTCAGGGGGGTGGGGAGACCCAGTACTTC.

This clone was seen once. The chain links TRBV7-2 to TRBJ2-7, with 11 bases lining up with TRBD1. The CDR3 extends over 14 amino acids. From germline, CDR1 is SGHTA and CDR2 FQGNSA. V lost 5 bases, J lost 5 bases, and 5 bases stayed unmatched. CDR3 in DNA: TGTGCCAGCAGCCCAGGACAGGGGGCGAACGAGCAGTACTTC. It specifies CASSPGQGANEQYF. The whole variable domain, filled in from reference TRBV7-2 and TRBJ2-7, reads GAGVSQSPSNKVTEKGKDVELRCDPISGHTALYWYRQSLGQGLEFLIYFQGNSAPDKSGLPSDRFSAERTGGSVSTLTIQRTQQEDSAVYLCASSPGQGANEQYFGPGTRLTVT.